Listed below are T cell receptor beta chains from one sample, sequenced in a study of blood T cell repertoires in COVID-19. Assay used: immunoSEQ multiplex PCR; TCRdb lists only in-frame clones, some missing. The sample comprises 250,000 or so clones, roughly 85% of which are singletons, and around 3% rests with the top ten. The sequenced material came from peripheral blood. The origin of the receptors is a woman in her 30s with active or convalescent COVID-19. Both conserved end residues are part of each CDR3. Clone size appears in some rows only: once, few, many, or a class for an expanded clone.

j_call: TRBJ1-2
v_call: TRBV7-9
clone_size: .
cdr3_aa: CASSQWTGINFYGYTF

j_call: TRBJ2-3
v_call: TRBV18
clone_size: .
cdr3_aa: CASSTPRGGSTDTQYF

j_call: TRBJ2-7
v_call: TRBV5-6
clone_size: .
cdr3_aa: CASSLLGQGASYEQYF

j_call: TRBJ2-2
v_call: TRBV3-1/TRBV3-2
clone_size: .
cdr3_aa: CASSQGGLATGELFF

j_call: TRBJ1-2
v_call: TRBV9
clone_size: .
cdr3_aa: CASSQQGNRDGYTF

j_call: TRBJ1-4
v_call: TRBV25-1
clone_size: .
cdr3_aa: CASSEYEGGKLFF

j_call: TRBJ1-1
v_call: TRBV6-5
clone_size: .
cdr3_aa: CASSYSSGPTEAFF

j_call: TRBJ1-1
v_call: TRBV7-3
clone_size: .
cdr3_aa: CASSSTGNTEAFF

j_call: TRBJ1-1
v_call: TRBV7-3
clone_size: .
cdr3_aa: CASSLQTGGTEAFF

j_call: TRBJ2-2
v_call: TRBV10-1
clone_size: .
cdr3_aa: CASTQVGGQGLAGELFF

j_call: TRBJ2-2
v_call: TRBV28
clone_size: .
cdr3_aa: CASSQTGAGGELFF

j_call: TRBJ2-5
v_call: TRBV6-2/TRBV6-3
clone_size: .
cdr3_aa: CASSYRISRETQYF

j_call: TRBJ2-6
v_call: TRBV19
clone_size: .
cdr3_aa: CASSKSSRGQGAPGANVLTF

j_call: TRBJ1-1
v_call: TRBV5-1
clone_size: .
cdr3_aa: CASRGQENTEAFF

j_call: TRBJ1-4
v_call: TRBV19
clone_size: few
cdr3_aa: CASSMGQSNEKLFF

j_call: TRBJ1-2
v_call: TRBV18
clone_size: .
cdr3_aa: CASSPGRTGLPYGYTF

j_call: TRBJ1-3
v_call: TRBV9
clone_size: .
cdr3_aa: CASSVGSGNTIYF

j_call: TRBJ2-5
v_call: TRBV6-2/TRBV6-3
clone_size: once
cdr3_aa: CASSFQGQETQYF

j_call: TRBJ2-5
v_call: TRBV29-1
clone_size: .
cdr3_aa: CSVVRQGKETQYF

j_call: TRBJ2-2
v_call: TRBV19
clone_size: .
cdr3_aa: CASSMSSNVGELFF

j_call: TRBJ2-1
v_call: TRBV27
clone_size: once
cdr3_aa: CASSSEWTGGDNEQFF

j_call: TRBJ2-3
v_call: TRBV15
clone_size: .
cdr3_aa: CATNGQWGDTQYF

j_call: TRBJ2-7
v_call: TRBV5-1
clone_size: .
cdr3_aa: CASSLAGQTNYEQYF

j_call: TRBJ2-2
v_call: TRBV6-4
clone_size: .
cdr3_aa: CASSVEENTGELFF

j_call: TRBJ2-6
v_call: TRBV27
clone_size: once
cdr3_aa: CASRSGGATGANVLTF

j_call: TRBJ1-4
v_call: TRBV7-6
clone_size: .
cdr3_aa: CASSLAGQGTNEKLFF